Listed here are 5 T cell receptor beta chains from one sample, sequenced in a study of cytomegalovirus exposure and HLA in healthy donors. The PCR used 60 Vbeta and 13 Jbeta primers. Repertoires were generated with immunoSEQ multiplex PCR, while TCRdb's copy carries only in-frame clones and drops some. Of about 140,000 clones listed, less than 85% are singletons. The source material was PBMCs. The receptor source for this set is a man aged 35 to 55 in good health and CMV-seronegative.

The genes are TRBV7-6 and TRBJ1-1; 7 bases map to TRBD1. V was clipped by 7 bases and J by 3 bases; unmatched bases: 11. Germline CDR1 and CDR2: SGHVS and FNYEAQ. The CDR3 loop spans 15 amino acids. The CDR3 bases are TGTGCCAGCATCGCAGGGGGGCTGTCGGACACTGAAGCTTTCTTT. Its protein is CASIAGGLSDTEAFF.

The V gene is TRBV5-1, the J gene TRBJ1-1, with 8 bases identical to TRBD1. V lost 4 bases and J lost 3; bases outside the gene matches: 5. The CDR3 length is 14 residues. Germline V gene lookup returns CDR1 SGHRS and CDR2 YFSETQ. CDR3: CASSPGQGYTEAFF. The DNA of the CDR3 is TGCGCCAGCAGCCCCGGACAGGGTTACACTGAAGCTTTCTTT.

J is TRBJ2-5 and V is TRBV10-3; the match to TRBD1 covers 7 bases. This CDR3 comprises 13 residues. CDR1 and CDR2 from the germline V gene are ENHRY and SYGVKD. Trimming removed 10 bases from V and 3 bases from J; junction bases left unmatched: 8. The CDR3 bases are TGTGCCACGGTGGGACAGATCGAAGAGACCCAGTACTTC. Residues: CATVGQIEETQYF.

This clone was counted ten times or more. The chain couples TRBV5-1 to TRBJ2-7, with a tentative D call TRBD2 (6 bases). The CDR3 loop spans 15 amino acids. V lost 0 bases and J lost 1, with 11 bases in between. Looked up from germline, CDR1 is SGHRS and CDR2 is YFSETQ. CDR3 bases: TGCGCCAGCAGCTTGGGGTCGGGAGAGTCCTACGAGCAGTACTTC. It encodes CASSLGSGESYEQYF.

In this sample, this clone turned up a few times. The rearrangement uses TRBV5-1 and TRBJ2-5; 10 bases align to TRBD2. CDR3 length: 17 amino acids. The ends lost 2 bases at V and 3 bases at J; junction bases unmatched: 10. Germline CDR1 reads SGHRS; CDR2 reads YFSETQ. The CDR3 region is CASSLGLAGAREETQYF. In nucleotides, the CDR3 is TGCGCCAGCAGCTTAGGGCTAGCGGGGGCCCGCGAAGAGACCCAGTACTTC.